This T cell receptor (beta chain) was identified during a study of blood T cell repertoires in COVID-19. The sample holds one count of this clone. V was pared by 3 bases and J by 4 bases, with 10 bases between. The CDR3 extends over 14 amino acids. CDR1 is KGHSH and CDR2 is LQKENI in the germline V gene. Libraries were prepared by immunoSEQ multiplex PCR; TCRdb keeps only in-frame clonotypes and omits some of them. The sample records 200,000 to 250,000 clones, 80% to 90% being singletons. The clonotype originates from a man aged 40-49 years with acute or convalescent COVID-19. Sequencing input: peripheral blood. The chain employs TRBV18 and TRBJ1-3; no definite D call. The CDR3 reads CASSPPPFGNTIYF. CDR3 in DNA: TGTGCCAGCTCACCTCCCCCTTTCGGAAACACCATATATTTT.